This T cell receptor (beta chain) was identified in a study of cytomegalovirus exposure and HLA in healthy donors. General study results and limits: Among TCR sequences, most were rare, though some public TCRs appeared in many donors.

Unmatched junction bases numbered 4, after V lost 6 bases and J lost 8 bases. The germline V gene encodes CDR1 MNHEY and CDR2 SVGAGI. The CDR3 has 14 residues. Regarding this clone: Its specificity is not known.

The assay was immunoSEQ multiplex PCR, and TCRdb's table has in-frame clones only and misses some. The sample includes tens of thousands of clones, 90% to 96% of them seen just once. The sequence was obtained from a man younger than 35 in good health and CMV-seropositive. Sequences were obtained from PBMCs. This chain links TRBV6-5 with TRBJ2-7, with TRBD2 identical over 16 bases. DNA of the CDR3: TGTGCCAGCAGCGGGACTAGCGGGAGGGCCCAGCAGTACTTC. It specifies CASSGTSGRAQQYF.